Each of the 20 T cell receptor beta chains below was sequenced from the same sample in a study of blood T cell repertoires in COVID-19. Sequencing was performed with immunoSEQ multiplex PCR; in TCRdb, only in-frame clones are kept and a portion is missing. This sample has approximately 50,000 clones; roughly 90% occur once, and the top ten carry roughly 2%. The sequencing sample was made of peripheral blood. The receptors come from a human donor in a cohort sampled during active COVID-19.

CDR3 loop: CASSGQRGNTIYF. DNA of the CDR3: TGTGCCAGCAGTGGGCAGAGAGGAAACACCATATATTTT. The chain joins TRBV12-3 or TRBV12-4 to TRBJ1-3; D unclear. The CDR3 is 13 residues long. V was pared by 5 bases and J by 4 bases, with 9 bases between.

V usage is TRBV7-2 and J usage is TRBJ2-3, with 8 bases lining up with TRBD2. The CDR3 contains 17 residues. Germline trimming cut 4 bases from V and 5 bases from J; bases unmatched to any gene: 14. Germline V gene sequence: CDR1 SGHTA, CDR2 FQGNSA. The CDR3 sequence: CASSSRRVGGAKDTQYF. In DNA, the CDR3 is TGTGCCAGCAGCTCACGCAGGGTCGGGGGGGCTAAAGATACGCAGTATTTT.

V gene TRBV5-1 combines with J gene TRBJ2-3; 7 bases align to TRBD2. With 4 bases clipped from V and 4 bases from J, the junction kept 9 bases outside the gene matches. The germline V gene has CDR1 SGHRS and CDR2 YFSETQ. The CDR3 has 15 residues. CDR3 in DNA: TGCGCCAGCAGCCTCGGACTAGTTCTCCCAGATACGCAGTATTTT. It specifies CASSLGLVLPDTQYF.

V is TRBV9 and J is TRBJ2-2; 8 positions match TRBD1. The CDR3 length is 17 residues. V gave up 1 base and J gave up 7 bases; unmatched junction bases: 12. Germline V CDR1 and CDR2: SGDLS, YYNGEE. The CDR3 DNA is TGTGCCAGCAGCGTACACCAGGGGGCGCATGAGGTCGGGGAGCTGTTTTTT. This translates into CASSVHQGAHEVGELFF.

A single count supports this clone. This CDR3 reads CASSLGLAGAQETQYF. The CDR3 coding sequence is TGTGCCAGCAGCCTAGGACTAGCGGGGGCCCAAGAGACCCAGTACTTC. The chain uses TRBV9 and TRBJ2-5; 13 bases are a match to TRBD2. The CDR3 is 16 residues long. CDR1 and CDR2 from the germline V gene are SGDLS and YYNGEE. The trim removed 4 bases at V and 1 base at J, leaving 4 bases unmatched.

DNA of the CDR3: TGTGCCAGCAGTGGGATGGTAGCGGGGAGCTCCTACAATGAGCAGTTCTTC. Protein: CASSGMVAGSSYNEQFF. This chain joins TRBV28 and TRBJ2-1; TRBD2 matches 8 bases. CDR3 length: 17 amino acids. The J segment lost 0 bases and the V segment lost 5 bases, leaving 9 bases of the junction unmatched. Germline CDR1 is MDHEN and CDR2 is SYDVKM.

The gene calls are TRBV27 and TRBJ1-2, with D unclear. Per germline, CDR1 MNHEY and CDR2 SMNVEV (reference sequence). Between the trimmed V and J ends, which lost 3 bases and 0 bases, there was a span of 11 bases. The CDR3 has 15 residues. CDR3 sequence: CASSFLAGPNYGYTF. CDR3 coding DNA: TGTGCCAGCAGTTTCCTAGCTGGACCTAACTATGGCTACACCTTC.

The chain uses TRBV7-2 and TRBJ1-6, with 8 bases aligning to TRBD1. V gave up 4 bases and J gave up 9 bases; unmatched junction bases: 5. Germline CDR1 is SGHTA and CDR2 is FQGNSA. CDR3 size: 14 residues. CDR3 sequence reads: CASSSDGTGSPLHF. The CDR3 DNA reads TGTGCCAGCAGCTCGGACGGGACAGGTTCACCCCTCCACTTT.

The rearrangement links TRBV11-2 to TRBJ2-7, with 10 bases aligning to TRBD2. V shed 1 base, J shed 3 bases, and the junction held 0 bases outside the gene matches. The CDR3 contains 14 residues. The germline CDR1 and CDR2 sequences are SGHAT and FQNNGV. CDR3 in amino acids: CASSLGLAGYEQYF. The CDR3 nucleotides read TGTGCCAGCAGCTTAGGACTAGCGGGCTACGAGCAGTACTTC. The full variable domain, rest sourced from reference TRBV11-2 and TRBJ2-7, is EAGVAQSPRYKIIEKRQSVAFWCNPISGHATLYWYQQILGQGPKLLIQFQNNGVVDDSQLPKDRFSAERLKGVDSTLKIQPAKLEDSAVYLCASSLGLAGYEQYFGPGTRLTVT.

V gene TRBV5-4 combines with J gene TRBJ2-7; a possible D gene is TRBD1 (5 bases). This CDR3 has 15 amino acids. Germline values: CDR1 SGHNT, CDR2 YYREEE (reference sequence). V was clipped by 2 bases and J by 0 bases, with 12 bases between them. The CDR3 DNA is TGTGCCAGCAGCTTAGTGGGGCAGGGCTCCTACGAGCAGTACTTC. This encodes CASSLVGQGSYEQYF.

V usage is TRBV4-3 and J usage is TRBJ2-1; 7 bases map to TRBD2. The CDR3 runs to 15 residues. J gave up 0 bases and V 1 base, and 0 bases lay outside the gene matches. Germline CDR1 LGHNA, CDR2 YSLEER. The CDR3 region is CASSQGLASYNEQFF. CDR3 bases: TGCGCCAGCAGCCAAGGACTAGCCTCCTACAATGAGCAGTTCTTC.

The rearrangement uses TRBV9 and TRBJ1-1; D is unclear. CDR1 and CDR2 from the germline V gene are SGDLS and YYNGEE. The CDR3 has 15 residues. Trimming cost V 1 base and J 1 base, with 11 bases left between them. CDR3 in DNA: TGTGCCAGCAGCGTATTAAGTAGCGGGAACACTGAAGCTTTCTTT. This translates into CASSVLSSGNTEAFF.

V is TRBV4-3 and J is TRBJ1-3, with D possibly TRBD1 on 6 matching bases. Deletions cut 1 base from V and 2 bases from J, with 12 bases between. From germline, CDR1 is LGHNA and CDR2 YSLEER. The CDR3 totals 16 residues. As DNA, the CDR3 is TGCGCCAGCAGCCAAGGGCAGGGGTCTGCTGGAAACACCATATATTTT. It is translated as CASSQGQGSAGNTIYF.

This clone appeared once. V and J are TRBV29-1 and TRBJ2-1; the D gene is possibly TRBD1 (6 bases). Germline assignment: CDR1 SQVTM and CDR2 ANQGSEA. The CDR3 loop spans 12 amino acids. With 2 bases removed from V and 14 bases from J, the gap between germline ends came to 16 bases. The CDR3 is CSVEWTVGQEFF. In nucleotides, the CDR3 is TGCAGCGTTGAATGGACAGTTGGGCAAGAGTTCTTC.

The V gene is TRBV28, the J gene TRBJ2-3, with TRBD1 matching 7 bases. CDR3 size: 14 residues. V trimming: 4 bases; J trimming: 1 base; junction bases outside the gene matches: 2. CDR1 is MDHEN and CDR2 is SYDVKM in the germline V gene. In DNA, the CDR3 is TGTGCCAGCAGTTCAGGGGGTCGCACAGATACGCAGTATTTT. As protein: CASSSGGRTDTQYF.

This chain connects TRBV9 to TRBJ2-7; possibly TRBD2 for D (6 bases). Germline V lookup: CDR1 SGDLS, CDR2 YYNGEE. With 4 bases removed from V and 6 bases from J, the gap between germline ends came to 14 bases. The CDR3 loop spans 13 amino acids. The CDR3, as DNA: TGTGCCAGCAGCCCCCGCGGGCGGGGCGAGCAGTACTTC. As protein: CASSPRGRGEQYF.

There are a few counts of this clone. The chain recombines TRBV30 with TRBJ1-6; 9 positions agree with TRBD1. The CDR3 runs to 15 residues. Germline CDR1 GTSNPN, CDR2 SVGIG (reference sequence). The ends lost 3 bases at V and 10 bases at J; junction bases unmatched: 10. This CDR3 reads CAWSRITGGESPLHF. For the CDR3, the DNA is TGTGCCTGGAGCCGAATTACAGGGGGCGAGTCACCCCTCCACTTT. The full variable domain, rest sourced from reference TRBV30 and TRBJ1-6, is SQTIHQWPATLVQPVGSPLSLECTVEGTSNPNLYWYRQAAGRGLQLLFYSVGIGQISSEVPQNLSASRPQDRQFILSSKKLLLSDSGFYLCAWSRITGGESPLHFGNGTRLTVT.

Here the CDR3 DNA reads TGTGCCAGCAGCTTGAAGGCTAGCGGGGCTCGCACAGATACGCAGTATTTT. This encodes CASSLKASGARTDTQYF. V gene TRBV5-4 combines with J gene TRBJ2-3; 9 bases line up with TRBD2. The CDR3 consists of 17 residues. CDR1 is SGHNT and CDR2 is YYREEE in the germline V gene (reference sequence). Unmatched junction bases numbered 7, after V lost 1 base and J lost 1 base.

This rearrangement joins TRBV6-2 or TRBV6-3 to TRBJ2-2; 11 bases fit TRBD2. The germline V gene encodes CDR1 MNHEY and CDR2 SVGEGT. V dropped 6 bases and J dropped 6; count of bases not matched to a gene: 9. The CDR3 contains 16 residues. As DNA, the CDR3 is TGTGCCAGCAGACCTCTAGCGGGAGGTGAGGCCGGGGAGCTGTTTTTT. This sequence encodes CASRPLAGGEAGELFF.

V is TRBV4-2 and J is TRBJ2-2; tentatively, D is TRBD1 (5 bases). V shed 0 bases and J shed 1 base, with 6 bases lying between them. Germline CDR1 is LGHNA and CDR2 is YNFKEQ. The CDR3 contains 15 residues. CDR3 nucleotide sequence: TGTGCCAGCAGCCAAGACGGACAGAACACCGGGGAGCTGTTTTTT. Its translation: CASSQDGQNTGELFF.